The 7 T cell receptor beta chains given below trace back to one sample, sequenced in a study of blood T cells in healthy people across ages. Alongside a J-beta primer mix, a sample-barcoded 5' primer served in a second PCR lasting roughly 7 to 11 cycles. TCRdb reanalysed the 5' RACE reads using MiXCR and keeps one entry per CDR3 protein. In the table there are 650,000 to 700,000 distinct CDR3 sequences, approximately 29% of which are singletons. The sequenced sample was blood. The receptors here all came from an elderly woman in good health.

There are many counts of this clonotype. The chain has TRBV6-1 and TRBJ2-1; D is uncertain. Germline V CDR1 and CDR2: MNHNS, SASEGT. The V end was cut by 2 bases, the J end by 6 bases, with 2 bases between. The CDR3 loop spans 11 amino acids. CDR3 sequence reads: CASSEFNEQFF. DNA for the CDR3: TGTGCCAGCAGTGAATTCAATGAGCAGTTCTTC.

This clonotype was seen many times. The rearrangement joins TRBV7-2 to TRBJ2-5; TRBD2 matches 7 bases. Germline CDR1 and CDR2: SGHTA and FQGNSA. Unmatched junction bases numbered 4, after V lost 1 base and J lost 2 bases. The CDR3 extends over 15 amino acids. In DNA, the CDR3 is TGTGCCAGCAGCTTAGGGGGAGGGCTACAAGAGACCCAGTACTTC. It translates to CASSLGGGLQETQYF.

Comments on this clonotype: This may arise from a read error, as a much more abundant clone is one base away. This chain uses TRBV13 with TRBJ1-6; D is ambiguous. The CDR3 length is 17 residues. Germline V CDR1 and CDR2: PRHDT, FYEKMQ (reference sequence). The DNA of the CDR3 is TGTGCCAGCAGCCGCGCGGCGGCCAGCTCCTATAATCCACCCCTCCACTTT. Amino acid sequence: CASSRAAASSYNPPLHF. Combining the CDR3 with reference TRBV13 and TRBJ1-6 gives the whole variable domain AAGVIQSPRHLIKEKRETATLKCYPIPRHDTVYWYQQGPGQDPQFLISFYEKMQSDKGSIPDRFSAQQFSDYHSELNMSSLELGDSALYFCASSRAAASSYNPPLHFGNGTRLTVT.

This chain joins TRBV5-1 and TRBJ2-7; 8 bases agree with TRBD2. Germline assignment: CDR1 SGHRS and CDR2 YFSETQ. The CDR3 is 15 amino acids. V lost 0 bases to trimming and J lost 6 bases; unmatched junction nucleotides: 8. The CDR3 DNA reads as TGCGCCAGCAGCTTGGAACTAGCGGTCAGGGGCGAGCAGTACTTC. Amino acids: CASSLELAVRGEQYF.

This clonotype was counted a single time. V usage is TRBV5-1 and J usage is TRBJ2-3; no clear D gene. Trimming took 0 bases from V and 2 from J, leaving 22 bases between them. Per the germline V gene, CDR1 is SGHRS and CDR2 is YFSETQ. CDR3 length: 19 residues. CDR3 in amino acids: CASSLGWQAPSRITDTQYF. CDR3 nucleotide sequence: TGCGCCAGCAGCTTGGGTTGGCAGGCTCCGTCAAGGATCACAGATACGCAGTATTTT.

This clonotype was counted ten times or more. The chain carries TRBV20-1 and TRBJ1-4; 8 positions agree with TRBD1. The CDR3 extends over 14 amino acids. V was clipped by 1 base and J by 3 bases; unmatched bases: 1. CDR1 and CDR2 (germline): DFQATT, SNEGSKA (reference sequence). DNA for the CDR3: TGCAGTGCTAGAGTGGGACAGGCTAATGAAAAACTGTTTTTT. This gives the protein CSARVGQANEKLFF.

A word on this clonotype: This sequence may be a read error, since a much larger clone differs from it by one base. CDR3 loop: CSARDGAAPQFF. The CDR3 DNA sequence: TGCAGTGCTAGAGATGGTGCAGCCCCGCAGTTCTTC. The chain joins TRBV20-1 to TRBJ2-1; D gene uncertain. The V gene lost 0 bases and the J gene lost 12 bases, with 12 bases spanning the gap. This CDR3 is 12 amino acids long. Per germline, CDR1 DFQATT and CDR2 SNEGSKA (reference sequence).